Sequencing of this TCR beta chain was carried out in a study of patients and donors after allogeneic stem cell transplantation. One entry per CDR3 protein, called by TCRdb with MiXCR from the RT-PCR reads. The data contain some 200,000 distinct CDR3 sequences, less than 45% of them singletons. The CDR3 loop spans 14 amino acids. The V end was cut by 2 bases, the J end by 2 bases, with 9 bases between. The germline CDR1 and CDR2 sequences are MGHDK and SYGVNS. The sequence came from a human donor who was either an allogeneic HSCT recipient or a stem cell or donor lymphocyte infusion donor (not recorded which). It is not recorded whose cells these are; they may come from a transplant donor. The chain couples TRBV25-1 to TRBJ1-1; maybe TRBD1 (5 bases). The sample was blood, either unsorted or a sorted T cell fraction (not recorded which). The CDR3 here is CASSEGGLNTEAFF. For the CDR3, the DNA is TGTGCCAGCAGTGAAGGGGGACTTAACACTGAAGCTTTCTTT.